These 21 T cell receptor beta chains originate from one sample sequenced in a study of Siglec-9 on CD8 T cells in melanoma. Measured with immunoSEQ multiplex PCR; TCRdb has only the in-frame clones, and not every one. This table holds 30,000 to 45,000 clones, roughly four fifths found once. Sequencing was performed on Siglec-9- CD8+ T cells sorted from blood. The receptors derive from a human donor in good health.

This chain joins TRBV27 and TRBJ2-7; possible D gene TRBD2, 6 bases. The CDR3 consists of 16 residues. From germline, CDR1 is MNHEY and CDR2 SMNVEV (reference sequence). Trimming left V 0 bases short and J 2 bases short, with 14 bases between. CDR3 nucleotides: TGTGCCAGCAGTTTATCGTCGGGGGAGAAAGCCTACGAGCAGTACTTC. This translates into CASSLSSGEKAYEQYF.

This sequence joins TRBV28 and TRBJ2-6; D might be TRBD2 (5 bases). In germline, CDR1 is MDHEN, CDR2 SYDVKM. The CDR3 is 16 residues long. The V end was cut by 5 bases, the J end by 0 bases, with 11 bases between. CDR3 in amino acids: CASSRGSFSGANVLTF. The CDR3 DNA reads TGTGCCAGCAGTCGAGGGTCGTTCTCTGGGGCCAACGTCCTGACTTTC.

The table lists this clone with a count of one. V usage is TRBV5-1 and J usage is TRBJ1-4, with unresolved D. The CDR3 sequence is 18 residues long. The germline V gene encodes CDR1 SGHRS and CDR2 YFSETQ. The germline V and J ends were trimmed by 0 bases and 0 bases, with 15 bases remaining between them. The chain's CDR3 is CASSLVGFLDATNEKLFF. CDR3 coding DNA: TGCGCCAGCAGCTTGGTGGGGTTTTTGGATGCAACTAATGAAAAACTGTTTTTT.

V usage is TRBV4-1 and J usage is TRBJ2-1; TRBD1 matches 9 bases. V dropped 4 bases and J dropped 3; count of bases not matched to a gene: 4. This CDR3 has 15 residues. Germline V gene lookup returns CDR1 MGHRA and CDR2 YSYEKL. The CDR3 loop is CASSLRTGDYNEQFF. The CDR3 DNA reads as TGCGCCAGCAGCCTGAGGACAGGGGACTACAATGAGCAGTTCTTC.

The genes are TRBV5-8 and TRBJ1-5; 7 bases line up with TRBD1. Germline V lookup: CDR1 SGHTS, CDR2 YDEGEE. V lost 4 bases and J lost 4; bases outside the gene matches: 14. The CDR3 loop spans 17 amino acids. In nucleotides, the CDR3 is TGTGCCAGCAGCCCGCGAGTCGTCCGGGACAGAAATCAGCCCCAGCATTTT. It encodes CASSPRVVRDRNQPQHF.

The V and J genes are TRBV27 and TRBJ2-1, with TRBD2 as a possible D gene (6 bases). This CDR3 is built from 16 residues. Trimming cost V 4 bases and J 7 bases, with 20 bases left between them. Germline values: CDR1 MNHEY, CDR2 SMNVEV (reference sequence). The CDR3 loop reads CASSSIWGVKFNEQFF. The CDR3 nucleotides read TGTGCCAGCAGTTCCATCTGGGGGGTTAAGTTTAATGAGCAGTTCTTC.

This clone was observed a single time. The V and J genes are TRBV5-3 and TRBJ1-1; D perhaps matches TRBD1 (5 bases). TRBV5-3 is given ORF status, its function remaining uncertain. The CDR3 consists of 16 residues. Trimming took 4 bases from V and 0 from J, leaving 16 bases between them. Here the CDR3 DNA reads TGTGCCAGAAGCCCTAATGGGCAGGGTATGAACACTGAAGCTTTCTTT. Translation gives CARSPNGQGMNTEAFF.

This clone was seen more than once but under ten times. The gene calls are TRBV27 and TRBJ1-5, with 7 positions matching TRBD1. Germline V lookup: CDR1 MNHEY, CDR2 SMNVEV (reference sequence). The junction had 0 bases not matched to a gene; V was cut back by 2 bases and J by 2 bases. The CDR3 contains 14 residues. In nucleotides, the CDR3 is TGTGCCAGCAGTTTAGGACAGGGCAATCAGCCCCAGCATTTT. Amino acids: CASSLGQGNQPQHF.

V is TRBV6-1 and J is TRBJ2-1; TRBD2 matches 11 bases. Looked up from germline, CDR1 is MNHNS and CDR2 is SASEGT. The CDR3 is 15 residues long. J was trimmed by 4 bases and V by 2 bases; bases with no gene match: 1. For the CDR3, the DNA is TGTGCCAGCAGTGAAATAGCGGGAGGGTACAATGAGCAGTTCTTC. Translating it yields CASSEIAGGYNEQFF.

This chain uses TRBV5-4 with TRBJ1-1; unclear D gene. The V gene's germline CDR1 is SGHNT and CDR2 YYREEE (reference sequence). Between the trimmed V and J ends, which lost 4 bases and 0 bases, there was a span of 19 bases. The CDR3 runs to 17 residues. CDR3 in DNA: TGTGCCAGCAGCGCAATGGGAGTTAGCTATATGAACACTGAAGCTTTCTTT. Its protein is CASSAMGVSYMNTEAFF.

DNA for the CDR3: TGTGCCAGCAGCTTAGTGGGCGGGGGCAGCTCCTACGAGCAGTACTTC. This codes for CASSLVGGGSSYEQYF. The rearrangement uses TRBV7-9 and TRBJ2-7, with D tentatively TRBD2 (7 bases). In germline, CDR1 is SEHNR, CDR2 FQNEAQ (reference sequence). V lost 1 base to trimming and J lost 0 bases, with 13 bases between them. The CDR3 is 16 amino acids.

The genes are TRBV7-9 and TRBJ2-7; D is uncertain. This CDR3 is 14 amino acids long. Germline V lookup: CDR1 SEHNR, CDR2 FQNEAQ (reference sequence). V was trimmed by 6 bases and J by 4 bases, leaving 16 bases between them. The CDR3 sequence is CASSQEAWPYEQYF. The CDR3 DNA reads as TGTGCCAGCAGTCAGGAAGCTTGGCCTTACGAGCAGTACTTC.

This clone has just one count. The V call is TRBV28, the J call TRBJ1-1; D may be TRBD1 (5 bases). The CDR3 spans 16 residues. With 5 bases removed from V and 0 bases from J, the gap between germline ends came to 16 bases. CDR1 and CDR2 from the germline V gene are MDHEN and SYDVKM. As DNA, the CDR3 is TGTGCCAGCAGTCCCGGGACCTTTCGGATGAACACTGAAGCTTTCTTT. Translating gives CASSPGTFRMNTEAFF.

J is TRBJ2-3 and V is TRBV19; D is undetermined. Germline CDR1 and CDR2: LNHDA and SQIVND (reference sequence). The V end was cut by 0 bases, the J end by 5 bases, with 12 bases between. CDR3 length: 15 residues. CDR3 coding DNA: TGTGCCAGTAGTATAGATGACGAATACGGAGATACGCAGTATTTT. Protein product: CASSIDDEYGDTQYF.

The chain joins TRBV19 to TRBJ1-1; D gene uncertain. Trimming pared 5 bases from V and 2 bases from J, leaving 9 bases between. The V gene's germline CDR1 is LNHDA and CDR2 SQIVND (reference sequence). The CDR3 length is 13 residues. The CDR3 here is CASSEDGNTEAFF. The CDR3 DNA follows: TGTGCCAGTAGTGAGGACGGAAACACTGAAGCTTTCTTT.

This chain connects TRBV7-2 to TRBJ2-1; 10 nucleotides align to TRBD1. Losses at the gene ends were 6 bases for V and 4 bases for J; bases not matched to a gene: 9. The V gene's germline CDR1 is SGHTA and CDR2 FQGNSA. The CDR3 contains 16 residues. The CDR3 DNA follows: TGTGCCAGCAGTTCCGATGGGGACAGGGGATACAATGAGCAGTTCTTC. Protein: CASSSDGDRGYNEQFF.

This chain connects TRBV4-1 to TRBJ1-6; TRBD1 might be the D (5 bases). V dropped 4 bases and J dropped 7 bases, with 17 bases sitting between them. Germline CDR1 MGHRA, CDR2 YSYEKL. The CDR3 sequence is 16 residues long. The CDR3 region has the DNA TGCGCCAGCAGCCGCAGCGGGGGAGGGAGCAATTCACCCCTCCACTTT. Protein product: CASSRSGGGSNSPLHF.

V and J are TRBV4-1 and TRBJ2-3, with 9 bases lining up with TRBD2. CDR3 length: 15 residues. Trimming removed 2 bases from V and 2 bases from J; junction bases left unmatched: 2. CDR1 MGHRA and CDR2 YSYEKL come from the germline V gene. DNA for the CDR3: TGCGCCAGCAGCCAAAGACTAGCGGACACAGATACGCAGTATTTT. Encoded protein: CASSQRLADTDTQYF.

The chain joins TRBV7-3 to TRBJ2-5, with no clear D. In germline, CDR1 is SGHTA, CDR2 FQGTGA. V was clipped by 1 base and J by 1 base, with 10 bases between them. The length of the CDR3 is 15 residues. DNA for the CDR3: TGTGCCAGCAGCTTAATCGGTTCGGGCCAAGAGACCCAGTACTTC. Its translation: CASSLIGSGQETQYF. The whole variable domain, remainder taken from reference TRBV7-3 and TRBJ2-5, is GAGVSQTPSNKVTEKGKYVELRCDPISGHTALYWYRQSLGQGPEFLIYFQGTGAADDSGLPNDRFFAVRPEGSVSTLKIQRTERGDSAVYLCASSLIGSGQETQYFGPGTRLLVL.

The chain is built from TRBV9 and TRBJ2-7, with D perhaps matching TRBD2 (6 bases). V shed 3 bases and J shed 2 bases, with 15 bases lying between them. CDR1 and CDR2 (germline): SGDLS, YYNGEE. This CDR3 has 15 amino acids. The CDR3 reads CASSAGTAGPYEQYF. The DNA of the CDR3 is TGTGCCAGCAGCGCCGGGACCGCGGGACCCTACGAGCAGTACTTC.

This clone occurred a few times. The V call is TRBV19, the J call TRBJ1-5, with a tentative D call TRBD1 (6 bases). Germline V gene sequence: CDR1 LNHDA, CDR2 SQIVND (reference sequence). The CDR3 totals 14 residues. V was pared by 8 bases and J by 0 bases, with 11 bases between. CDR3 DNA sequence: TGTGCCAGTGCTCAGGGGTATAGCAATCAGCCCCAGCATTTT. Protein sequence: CASAQGYSNQPQHF. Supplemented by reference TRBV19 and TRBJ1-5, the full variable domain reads DGGITQSPKYLFRKEGQNVTLSCEQNLNHDAMYWYRQDPGQGLRLIYYSQIVNDFQKGDIAEGYSVSREKKESFPLTVTSAQKNPTAFYLCASAQGYSNQPQHFGDGTRLSIL.